A selection of T cell receptor beta chains follows, all from one sample in a study of T-cell memory formation after mild COVID-19. TCRdb fed the 5' RACE reads into MiXCR, producing one record per CDR3 protein. The top ten hold about two fifths of the sample, which has under 50,000 distinct CDR3 sequences, less than 35% seen once. The material sequenced was PBMCs or a T cell subset sorted from them (not recorded which). These receptors were taken from a man aged 18 to 35 who had mild COVID-19 (a few samples of this study predate the infection). Cell type and time point are not known. Each CDR3 is given with its conserved first and last residue. The order of the fields is J gene, V gene, CDR3 protein.

J gene: TRBJ2-1
V gene: TRBV24-1
CDR3 protein: CATSDFTGGREQFF

J gene: TRBJ1-3
V gene: TRBV6-6
CDR3 protein: CASRPGNTIYF

J gene: TRBJ2-5
V gene: TRBV9
CDR3 protein: CASSPAGVQETQYF

J gene: TRBJ1-2
V gene: TRBV12-3/TRBV12-4
CDR3 protein: CASSLSWGARDRDYTF

J gene: TRBJ2-1
V gene: TRBV6-5
CDR3 protein: CASSPGTGEFF

J gene: TRBJ1-1
V gene: TRBV2
CDR3 protein: CASSTGGVTEAFF

J gene: TRBJ2-7
V gene: TRBV5-1
CDR3 protein: CASTLGGSYEQYF

J gene: TRBJ2-2
V gene: TRBV7-7
CDR3 protein: CASSPIGGWGGELFF

J gene: TRBJ2-1
V gene: TRBV7-2
CDR3 protein: CASSLGGPASLRTYNEQFF

J gene: TRBJ2-7
V gene: TRBV12-3/TRBV12-4
CDR3 protein: CASSRDRAYEQYF

J gene: TRBJ2-7
V gene: TRBV5-6
CDR3 protein: CASSFFGTGQIYEQYF

J gene: TRBJ2-5
V gene: TRBV7-9
CDR3 protein: CASSAPGGLETQYF

J gene: TRBJ1-5
V gene: TRBV12-3/TRBV12-4
CDR3 protein: CASRGGGNNQPQHF

J gene: TRBJ2-5
V gene: TRBV7-2
CDR3 protein: CASSLSRTGLQETQYF

J gene: TRBJ1-1
V gene: TRBV6-5
CDR3 protein: CASSSAGATEAFF

J gene: TRBJ2-3
V gene: TRBV3-1
CDR3 protein: CASSHHGAGGSADTQYF

J gene: TRBJ2-2
V gene: TRBV19
CDR3 protein: CASWTATGELFF

J gene: TRBJ2-7
V gene: TRBV6-2/TRBV6-3
CDR3 protein: CASSYRQGTAEQYF

J gene: TRBJ2-2
V gene: TRBV4-2
CDR3 protein: CASSLNGGDTGELFF

J gene: TRBJ2-5
V gene: TRBV4-1
CDR3 protein: CASSRVGSGETQYF

J gene: TRBJ2-1
V gene: TRBV5-1
CDR3 protein: CASSFEGLGGRPYNEQFF

J gene: TRBJ2-1
V gene: TRBV5-1
CDR3 protein: CASSPLAGGHEQFF

J gene: TRBJ2-7
V gene: TRBV6-2/TRBV6-3
CDR3 protein: CASSLRDGSYEQYF

J gene: TRBJ2-3
V gene: TRBV20-1
CDR3 protein: CSASEQGVVTDTQYF

J gene: TRBJ2-7
V gene: TRBV7-2
CDR3 protein: CASSDGQGLGYF

J gene: TRBJ2-4
V gene: TRBV7-9
CDR3 protein: CASSLGYRASTGAKNIQYF

J gene: TRBJ1-1
V gene: TRBV6-5
CDR3 protein: CASSIPGGVGTEAFF

J gene: TRBJ2-3
V gene: TRBV4-2
CDR3 protein: CASSQDRAGGTDTQYF

J gene: TRBJ1-1
V gene: TRBV9
CDR3 protein: CASSVHDREGTEAFF

J gene: TRBJ1-1
V gene: TRBV14
CDR3 protein: CASSQAWAGEAFF

J gene: TRBJ2-7
V gene: TRBV28
CDR3 protein: CASSSTVKSSYEQYF

J gene: TRBJ2-2
V gene: TRBV7-9
CDR3 protein: CATLTGELFF

J gene: TRBJ2-3
V gene: TRBV7-8
CDR3 protein: CANGGTGTDTQYF

J gene: TRBJ2-1
V gene: TRBV7-9
CDR3 protein: CASSLGGELNEQFF

J gene: TRBJ2-7
V gene: TRBV6-5
CDR3 protein: CASSYPGKFPYEQYF

J gene: TRBJ2-7
V gene: TRBV29-1
CDR3 protein: CSVDGPRGYEQYF

J gene: TRBJ1-1
V gene: TRBV7-6
CDR3 protein: CASSKGQGASTEAFF

J gene: TRBJ1-5
V gene: TRBV6-1
CDR3 protein: CASSEAAAASGRGNQPQHF

J gene: TRBJ1-5
V gene: TRBV27
CDR3 protein: CASSLGGIRQPQHF

J gene: TRBJ2-1
V gene: TRBV6-5
CDR3 protein: CASATQRFYNEQFF

J gene: TRBJ2-3
V gene: TRBV4-3
CDR3 protein: CASSQVRTDTQYF

J gene: TRBJ2-1
V gene: TRBV13
CDR3 protein: CASSNSGVSSYNEQFF

J gene: TRBJ2-2
V gene: TRBV5-1
CDR3 protein: CASSFEGARAGELFF

J gene: TRBJ2-7
V gene: TRBV5-1
CDR3 protein: CASSLGAGTGVSYEQYF

J gene: TRBJ2-3
V gene: TRBV20-1
CDR3 protein: CSARGRRTTRGTTDTQYF

J gene: TRBJ1-1
V gene: TRBV11-2
CDR3 protein: CASSLDRVYTEAFF

J gene: TRBJ1-1
V gene: TRBV5-1
CDR3 protein: CASSWAGSLDGDTEAFF

J gene: TRBJ1-1
V gene: TRBV27
CDR3 protein: CASSFAGGTAEAFF

J gene: TRBJ1-5
V gene: TRBV29-1
CDR3 protein: CSASTGSSNQPQHF

J gene: TRBJ2-1
V gene: TRBV24-1
CDR3 protein: CATSKAGEYNEQFF